The entry that follows covers one T cell receptor (beta chain) sequence. This sample was included in a study of cytomegalovirus exposure and HLA in healthy donors. Method: immunoSEQ multiplex PCR; TCRdb's copy keeps in-frame clones and lacks some. Here the sample spans 95,000 to 150,000 clones, around 89% being singletons. Germline CDR1 MNHEY, CDR2 SVGAGI. Trimming cost V 4 bases and J 2 bases, with 8 bases left between them. This CDR3 contains 13 residues. This chain connects TRBV6-5 to TRBJ2-5; D remains unclear. Sequencing input: PBMCs. This clonotype was sampled from a woman aged 18-29 years in good health and CMV-seropositive. CDR3 sequence reads: CASSSQVQETQYF. CDR3 bases: TGTGCCAGCAGTTCACAAGTTCAAGAGACCCAGTACTTC.